This note documents a single T cell receptor beta chain sequence. Trimming took 0 bases from V and 2 from J, leaving 10 bases between them. CDR3 size: 16 residues. CDR1 LGHNA and CDR2 YSLEER come from the germline V gene. Assay used: immunoSEQ multiplex PCR; TCRdb lists only in-frame clones, some missing. This table has approximately 44,000 clones, around 92% appearing once. The data belong to a study of T cell changes during pregnancy in multiple sclerosis. The sequence was collected from a female donor with multiple sclerosis, enrolled in a pregnancy study. The input for sequencing was CD4+ T cells from peripheral blood mononuclear cells, taken in the third trimester of pregnancy. The chain links TRBV4-3 to TRBJ1-4; D unresolved. Here the CDR3 reads CASSQDHQITNEKLFF. The CDR3 DNA sequence: TGCGCCAGCAGCCAAGATCACCAGATCACTAATGAAAAACTGTTTTTT.